This is a list of T cell receptor beta chains from one sample in a study of blood T cells in healthy people across ages. TCRdb recomputed calls from the 5' RACE reads with MiXCR, one row per CDR3 protein. The sample comprises approximately 810,000 distinct CDR3 sequences, 35% to 40% of which are singletons, and approximately 13% rests with the top ten. Input material: blood. These receptors came from a man aged 18 to 29 in good health. The CDR3 runs from the conserved cysteine through the conserved F or W. Each record gives: D gene, J gene, V gene, clone size, CDR3 DNA, CDR3 protein. A D gene is named only where the DNA matches it firmly. The size field is filled for only some rows; it gives once, few, many or a size class.

NA | TRBJ1-5 | TRBV25-1 | few | TGTGCCAGCAGTGACCCGGGGCCGTTCAATCAGCCCCAGCATTTT | CASSDPGPFNQPQHF
NA | TRBJ2-1 | TRBV7-9 | NA | TGTGCCAGCAGCTCCAGGACGGATTACAATGAGCAGTTCTTC | CASSSRTDYNEQFF
TRBD1 | TRBJ1-2 | TRBV12-3/TRBV12-4 | NA | TGTGCCAGCAGTTGCCCGGCAGGGGGCCTCTATGGCTACACCTTC | CASSCPAGGLYGYTF
TRBD1 | TRBJ1-1 | TRBV30 | NA | TGTGCCTGGAGCAGGGGGCGATCTGAAGCTTTCTTT | CAWSRGRSEAFF
NA | TRBJ1-6 | TRBV2 | once | TGTGCCAGCAGTGACCGAACGGAGGGTAATTCACCCCTCCACTTT | CASSDRTEGNSPLHF
NA | TRBJ2-5 | TRBV20-1 | NA | TGCAGTGGGCCGCTGGGAGAGACCCAGTACTTC | CSGPLGETQYF
NA | TRBJ2-5 | TRBV5-6 | few | TGTGCCAGCAGCTCATCTCCGGGGGGCTCGGGTTTGGAGACCCAGTACTTC | CASSSSPGGSGLETQYF
NA | TRBJ1-1 | TRBV15 | NA | TGTGCCACCAGCAGAGATCAAAGCGGATTTGAAGCTTTCTTT | CATSRDQSGFEAFF
NA | TRBJ1-5 | TRBV20-1 | NA | TGCAGTGCTAGTATCAACTGGGGTAGCAATCAGCCCCAGCATTTT | CSASINWGSNQPQHF
TRBD2 | TRBJ2-5 | TRBV5-6 | few | TGTGCCAGCAGCTTGGAGACTAGCGGGGAATGGGAGACCCAGTACTTC | CASSLETSGEWETQYF
NA | TRBJ2-1 | TRBV27 | few | TGTGCCAGCAGTTTTTCGGAGGGCAATGAGCAGTTCTTC | CASSFSEGNEQFF
NA | TRBJ2-7 | TRBV28 | few | TGTGCCAGCAGTTCCCCCTCCACGACAGCCTACGAGCAGTACTTC | CASSSPSTTAYEQYF
NA | TRBJ1-1 | TRBV29-1 | many | TGCAGCGGTCGGGACATCTCGCGTCCCACTGAAGCTTTCTTT | CSGRDISRPTEAFF
NA | TRBJ2-1 | TRBV5-1 | NA | TGCGCCAGCAGCTTGGTTCACTATAGCCCTGAGCAGTTCTTC | CASSLVHYSPEQFF
NA | TRBJ2-4 | TRBV21-1 | few | TGTGCCAGCATCTACGGGACTCTCCAGTACTTC | CASIYGTLQYF
NA | TRBJ2-1 | TRBV5-1 | many | TGCGCCAGCAGCTTGGGTCCAGACAGCAATGAGCAGTTCTTC | CASSLGPDSNEQFF
NA | TRBJ1-5 | TRBV12-3/TRBV12-4 | many | TGTGCCAGCCGAGGAGACAGGTCGAGCAATCAGCCCCAGCATTTT | CASRGDRSSNQPQHF
NA | TRBJ2-7 | TRBV25-1 | few | TGTGCCAGCAGGCAATCAGGGGACCGCTACGAGCAGTACTTC | CASRQSGDRYEQYF
NA | TRBJ2-1 | TRBV9 | NA | TGTGCCAGCAGCGTCGGTAACAGGGTCTCCTACAATGAGCAGTTCTTC | CASSVGNRVSYNEQFF
NA | TRBJ1-6 | TRBV3-1 | few | TGTGCCAGCAGCCTCAACGCCCTCTCCTATAATTCACCCCTCCACTTT | CASSLNALSYNSPLHF
TRBD1 | TRBJ1-2 | TRBV7-9 | many | TGTGCCAGCAGCTTAGACGGGACAGTGTCGCGCTACACCTTC | CASSLDGTVSRYTF
TRBD2 | TRBJ2-7 | TRBV20-1 | few | TGCAGTGCCGCCTTCCCGGGGGGAGGGTACAATGAGCAGTACTTC | CSAAFPGGGYNEQYF
NA | TRBJ2-7 | TRBV12-3/TRBV12-4 | NA | TGTGCCAGCCGCCGAGGCACCTACGAGCAGTACTTC | CASRRGTYEQYF
TRBD1 | TRBJ2-3 | TRBV9 | NA | TGTGCCAGCAGCGAAGGACAGGGGGCGGCAGCTACGCAGTATTTT | CASSEGQGAAATQYF
TRBD1 | TRBJ2-5 | TRBV9 | NA | TGTGCCAGCAGCACCACAGGGGGAGGTGACAATGAGCAGTACTTC | CASSTTGGGDNEQYF
NA | TRBJ2-7 | TRBV5-1 | many | TGCGCCAGCAGCCAGGGGAGCTACGAGCAGTACTTC | CASSQGSYEQYF
TRBD1 | TRBJ1-6 | TRBV20-1 | many | TGCAGTGCTAGAGCGACAGGGAAGGGAGGGAATTCACCCCTCCACTTT | CSARATGKGGNSPLHF
NA | TRBJ2-3 | TRBV12-3/TRBV12-4 | many | TGTGCCAGCAGCTTAAGGGCTGGCACAGATACGCAGTATTTT | CASSLRAGTDTQYF
NA | TRBJ1-4 | TRBV20-1 | NA | TGCAGTGCCCCCACAGGTGCAACTAATGAAAAACTGTTTTTT | CSAPTGATNEKLFF
NA | TRBJ2-3 | TRBV20-1 | few | TGCAGTGCTAGAGATTGGGACTCTAGCACAGATACGCAGTATTTT | CSARDWDSSTDTQYF
NA | TRBJ2-2 | TRBV28 | NA | TGTGCCACCCGACAGACTCAGGGGAGTTTGGACACCGGGGAGCTGTTTTTT | CATRQTQGSLDTGELFF
NA | TRBJ1-2 | TRBV7-2 | NA | TGTGCCAGCAGCCTCGACAGAGACTATGGCCACACCTTC | CASSLDRDYGHTF
NA | TRBJ2-3 | TRBV12-3/TRBV12-4 | NA | TGTGCCAGCAGCGAAGACTTCGATACGCAGTATTTT | CASSEDFDTQYF
TRBD1 | TRBJ1-2 | TRBV12-3/TRBV12-4 | few | TGTGCCAGCAGTTTAGGTCTCGGGTGGGACAGGGGAGAGGGCTACACCTTC | CASSLGLGWDRGEGYTF
NA | TRBJ2-1 | TRBV30 | NA | TGTGCCTGGGGTGTTTTCGGGGGATACAATGAGCAGTTCTTC | CAWGVFGGYNEQFF
NA | TRBJ1-2 | TRBV20-1 | many | TGCAGTGCTCCCAGCTATGGCTACACCTTC | CSAPSYGYTF
TRBD2 | TRBJ2-1 | TRBV5-1 | many | TGCGCCAGCAGCTTAACGGTAGCGGGCGACAATGAGCAGTTCTTC | CASSLTVAGDNEQFF
NA | TRBJ1-2 | TRBV12-3/TRBV12-4 | NA | TGTGCCAGCAGTTTCCCTCGGGGGGCGATTGGAGGCTACACCTTC | CASSFPRGAIGGYTF
TRBD1 | TRBJ1-1 | TRBV29-1 | few | TGCAGCGCTCGCGGGACAGGGGGCACTGAAGCTTTCTTT | CSARGTGGTEAFF
NA | TRBJ2-1 | TRBV9 | NA | TGTGCCAGCAGCGTAGATGCGGGGACCCACAATGAGCAGTTCTTC | CASSVDAGTHNEQFF
NA | TRBJ1-6 | TRBV2 | NA | TGTGCCAGCAGTGCAGGGCGGGATTCACCCCCCCACTTT | CASSAGRDSPPHF